This T cell receptor beta chain was identified during a study of blood T cell repertoires in COVID-19. Across the study: PBMCs, B-cell-depleted T cells, or T cells provided the cDNA or gDNA that made up the material.

CDR3 size: 18 residues. V dropped 3 bases and J dropped 0 bases, with 18 bases sitting between them. Germline CDR1 is KGHDR and CDR2 is SFDVKD. Per the original methods: Reference gene primer amplification in the assay estimated nucleated cell counts. Assay used: immunoSEQ multiplex PCR; TCRdb lists only in-frame clones, some missing. That table furnishes V, J and clone size, whereas the DNA furnished D and trimming. The sample includes approximately 46,000 clones, approximately 85% of them seen just once. Sequenced material: peripheral blood. This receptor was identified in a man aged 60 to 75 with acute or convalescent COVID-19. The chain is built from TRBV24-1 and TRBJ2-3; weak D call: TRBD2 (5 bases). The CDR3 region is CATSDPDLTGTSTDTQYF. The CDR3 DNA reads as TGTGCCACCAGTGATCCCGACTTGACGGGAACTAGCACAGATACGCAGTATTTT.